This T cell receptor (beta chain) was identified during a study of blood T cell repertoires in COVID-19. As for the study in general: The study drew acute and convalescent COVID-19 samples from the United States, Italy and Spain.

The table came from immunoSEQ multiplex PCR; TCRdb's copy has only in-frame clones and leaves some out. The sample includes about 210,000 clones, roughly nine tenths of them seen just once. Germline V gene data show CDR1 as SGDLS and CDR2 as YYNGEE. J lost 7 bases, V lost 4 bases, and 17 bases had no gene match. This CDR3 region has 18 residues. The chain carries TRBV9 and TRBJ1-6; the match to TRBD1 covers 7 bases. The TCR originated in a man aged 30 to 39 with acute or convalescent COVID-19. Sequences were obtained from peripheral blood. Here the CDR3 reads CASSPGGTDFSRNSPLHF. The CDR3 DNA sequence: TGTGCCAGCAGCCCTGGGGGGACAGACTTCAGTCGGAATTCACCCCTCCACTTT.